This T cell receptor beta chain was observed in a study of tissue T cells after allogeneic stem cell transplantation. The germline gives CDR1 LGHNA, CDR2 YNLKQL (reference sequence). V was pared by 2 bases and J by 0 bases, with 5 bases between. This CDR3 is built from 14 residues. Concerning this clone itself: Genes and germline come from the mouse. The CDR3 end falls 1 residue outside the read, so it is completed with the germline J gene.

Assay: immunoSEQ multiplex PCR; the TCRdb copy retains only in-frame clones and omits some. The repertoire includes approximately 22,000 clones, around 77% of them detected once, and around 0.62% sits in the top ten. Sequenced sample: spleen. The receptor was isolated from a female BALB/c mouse in good health. Strain haplotype (MHC): H2-d. The chain links TRBV5 to TRBJ1-3; unclear D gene. This chain's CDR3 is CASSQRNSGNTLYF. The covered CDR3 bases are TGTGCCAGCAGCCAACGCAATTCTGGAAATACGCTCTAT.